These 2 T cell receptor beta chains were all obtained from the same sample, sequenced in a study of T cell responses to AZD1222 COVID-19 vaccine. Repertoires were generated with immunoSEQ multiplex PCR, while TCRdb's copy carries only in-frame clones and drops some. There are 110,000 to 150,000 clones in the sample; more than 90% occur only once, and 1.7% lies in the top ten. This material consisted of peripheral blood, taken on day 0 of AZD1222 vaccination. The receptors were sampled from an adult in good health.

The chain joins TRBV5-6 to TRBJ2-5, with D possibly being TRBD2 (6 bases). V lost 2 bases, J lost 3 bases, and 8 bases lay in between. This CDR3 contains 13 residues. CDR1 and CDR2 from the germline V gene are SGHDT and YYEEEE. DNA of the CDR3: TGTGCCAGCAGCTTATGGACTAAAGAGACCCAGTACTTC. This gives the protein CASSLWTKETQYF.

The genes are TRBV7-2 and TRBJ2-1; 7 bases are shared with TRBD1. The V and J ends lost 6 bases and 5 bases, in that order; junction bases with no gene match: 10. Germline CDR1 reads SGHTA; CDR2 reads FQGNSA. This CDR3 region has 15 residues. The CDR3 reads CASSSRQGPHNEQFF. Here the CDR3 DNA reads TGTGCCAGCAGTTCTAGACAGGGCCCTCACAATGAGCAGTTCTTC. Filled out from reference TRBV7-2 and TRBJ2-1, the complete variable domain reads GAGVSQSPSNKVTEKGKDVELRCDPISGHTALYWYRQSLGQGLEFLIYFQGNSAPDKSGLPSDRFSAERTGGSVSTLTIQRTQQEDSAVYLCASSSRQGPHNEQFFGPGTRLTVL.